This is a list of T cell receptor beta chains from one sample in a study of identical twins. One entry per CDR3 protein results from TCRdb running MiXCR on the 5' RACE reads. Of hundreds of thousands of distinct CDR3 sequences in the sample, more than 9% were seen once. These data are also associated with another study on yellow fever vaccine responses in identical twins.

Material: PBMCs. The receptors come from a woman aged 18-30 years in good health. Each CDR3 is given with its conserved first and last residue. Each record gives: D gene, V gene, J gene, CDR3 protein. The D gene is left open where the match is weak.

TRBD1,TRBV12-3/TRBV12-4,TRBJ1-6,CASSQGESSPLHF
TRBD1,TRBV9,TRBJ2-1,CASSAQGASDNEQFF
.,TRBV11-2,TRBJ2-5,CASSLGFVETQYF
TRBD1,TRBV12-3/TRBV12-4,TRBJ2-1,CASSRGQGPYNEQFF
TRBD1,TRBV20-1,TRBJ2-7,CSARGDRETEQYF
.,TRBV15,TRBJ1-1,CATSRDGSKNTEAFF
TRBD2,TRBV12-3/TRBV12-4,TRBJ2-1,CASRRTSIHEQFF
TRBD2,TRBV18,TRBJ2-1,CASSPRLLATDNEQFF
.,TRBV7-8,TRBJ2-5,CASSLGGVETQYF
TRBD1,TRBV2,TRBJ2-7,CASSEWGQGDYEQYF
.,TRBV5-1,TRBJ2-3,CASSLGGKPTDTQYF
TRBD1,TRBV5-1,TRBJ2-2,CASSPTSGGNTGELFF
TRBD1,TRBV24-1,TRBJ2-2,CAIGTGETGELFF
TRBD2,TRBV5-1,TRBJ2-3,CASSLGGTSGTDTQYF
.,TRBV12-3/TRBV12-4,TRBJ1-2,CASSMNNYGYTF